These 10 T cell receptor beta chains originate from one sample sequenced in a study of regulatory T cells in long-lasting Graves disease. Time point meaning: newly diagnosed GD, antithyroid drugs for less than 3 months. PBMC RNA was the source of the TCR library. CDR3-region Arm-PCR and iRepertoire HTBI primers produced the TCR beta libraries. TCRdb reprocessed the multiplex PCR reads via MiXCR and lists one record per CDR3 protein. The sample lists 350,000 to 500,000 distinct CDR3 sequences; roughly 15% were seen once. This sample also belongs to another study, concerning T cells in Graves' hyperthyroidism and ophthalmopathy.

The input for sequencing was peripheral blood mononuclear cells (PBMCs), taken at new diagnosis, from a patient treated with antithyroid drugs. These receptors were collected from a woman in her fifties or sixties with Graves disease.

This clonotype has just a few counts. With a much larger clone just one base away, this may be a read error. This rearrangement joins TRBV6-5 to TRBJ2-5, with D maybe TRBD2 (6 bases). This CDR3 is 15 amino acids long. The germline V gene encodes CDR1 MNHEY and CDR2 SVGAGI. Here the CDR3 reads CASSYAGPATETQCF. The CDR3 DNA follows: TGTGCCAGCAGTTATGCGGGGCCGGCGACGGAGACCCAGTGCTTC.

The J gene is TRBJ2-4, the V gene TRBV3-1, with D perhaps being TRBD1 or TRBD2 (5 bases each). Germline values: CDR1 LGHDT, CDR2 YNNKEL (reference sequence). Trimming shortened V by 2 bases and J by 8 bases, and 16 bases separated the two germline ends. The CDR3 spans 15 residues. CDR3 region: CASSQSGPSSDIQYF. For the CDR3, the DNA is TGTGCCAGCAGCCAATCGGGACCCTCCTCTGACATTCAGTACTTC.

This clonotype was seen ten or more times. The chain employs TRBV18 and TRBJ1-1, with D uncertain. V shed 3 bases and J shed 3 bases, with 8 bases lying between them. CDR3 length: 13 amino acids. Germline V gives CDR1 KGHSH, CDR2 LQKENI. The CDR3 DNA follows: TGTGCCAGCTCACCCCAATCAGACACTGAAGCTTTCTTT. Its protein product is CASSPQSDTEAFF.

There are many counts of this clonotype. Here the CDR3 DNA reads TGTGCCAGCAGTGAGGGCACAGATACGCAGTATTTT. Its protein product is CASSEGTDTQYF. The chain joins TRBV2 to TRBJ2-3; no clear D. Trimming stripped 3 bases from V and 1 base from J, with 2 bases between. Germline V gene sequence: CDR1 SNHLY, CDR2 FYNNEI. The CDR3 runs 12 residues.

The genes are TRBV9 and TRBJ1-1; the D is unclear. There are 14 residues in the CDR3. V lost 1 base to trimming and J lost 1 base, with 8 bases between them. The germline V gene encodes CDR1 SGDLS and CDR2 YYNGEE. CDR3 residues: CASSVNPENTEAFF. The CDR3 DNA is TGTGCCAGCAGCGTAAACCCAGAGAACACTGAAGCTTTCTTT.

The rearrangement links TRBV5-4 to TRBJ2-3; TRBD1 matches at 12 bases. CDR3 size: 16 residues. With 3 bases clipped from V and 3 bases from J, the junction kept 5 bases outside the gene matches. Germline CDR1 and CDR2: SGHNT and YYREEE (reference sequence). CDR3 protein: CASSSRDRGRTDTQYF. The CDR3 DNA sequence: TGTGCCAGCAGCTCCCGGGACAGGGGGCGGACAGATACGCAGTATTTT.

This clonotype was seen only a few times. This rearrangement joins TRBV7-9 to TRBJ2-2, with no clear D. V lost 10 bases and J lost 3, with 3 bases in between. Germline CDR1 SEHNR, CDR2 FQNEAQ (reference sequence). This CDR3 has 10 residues. The DNA for the CDR3 is TGTGCCACTGACACCGGGGAGCTGTTTTTT. Its protein is CATDTGELFF.

This clonotype was seen more than once but under ten times. The chain uses TRBV24-1 and TRBJ2-5, with 7 nucleotides matching TRBD2. V shed 6 bases, J shed 5 bases, and the junction held 17 bases outside the gene matches. CDR1 and CDR2 (germline): KGHDR, SFDVKD. This CDR3 has 17 amino acids. The CDR3 DNA reads TGTGCCACCAGTCAAAGCGGCGGGCGGGAGTTCGGGGAGACCCAGTACTTC. This translates into CATSQSGGREFGETQYF.

This clonotype was seen repeatedly, ten times or more. V is TRBV28 and J is TRBJ2-1; D may be TRBD2 (6 bases). Per the germline V gene, CDR1 is MDHEN and CDR2 is SYDVKM. The length of the CDR3 is 13 residues. Trimming took off 1 base at V and 10 bases at J, with 11 bases between the two ends. The CDR3 sequence is CASSLLKGGEQFF. The CDR3 DNA is TGTGCCAGCAGTTTATTGAAGGGAGGCGAGCAGTTCTTC.

The chain employs TRBV18 and TRBJ2-3, with a possible D match to TRBD2 (5 bases). The CDR3 has 19 residues. Germline V gene sequence: CDR1 KGHSH, CDR2 LQKENI. V lost 5 bases, J lost 2 bases, and 26 bases lay in between. This CDR3 reads CASSAPPGVSGLPTDTQYF. The CDR3, as DNA: TGTGCCAGCTCAGCCCCCCCGGGCGTGAGCGGCCTTCCCACAGATACGCAGTATTTT.